One sample yielded the 16 T cell receptor beta chains listed below, sequenced in a study of blood T cell repertoires in COVID-19 (dated by TCRdb to between 2020 and 2021). Library preparation used the immunoSEQ multiplex PCR assay. TCRdb re-hosts the immuneACCESS table, in-frame sequences only. Its copies lack some clones; in the studies checked, an unresolved V gene accounts for under half of them, and the cause for the rest is not known. Across this sample there are some 26,000 clones, with about 88% seen only once. The ten largest clonotypes hold less than 5% of the sample. Sequenced: peripheral blood. The receptors shown here come from a man aged 70-80 years with active COVID-19.

The rearrangement links TRBV5-4 to TRBJ2-2; 10 bases are shared with TRBD2. Germline V gene sequence: CDR1 SGHNT, CDR2 YYREEE (reference sequence). V dropped 4 bases and J dropped 3; count of bases not matched to a gene: 6. The CDR3 is made up of 16 amino acids. The CDR3 DNA follows: TGTGCCAGCAGCGACGTGCTAGCGGGGGACACCGGGGAGCTGTTTTTT. Protein: CASSDVLAGDTGELFF. The complete variable domain, with remaining parts taken from reference TRBV5-4 and TRBJ2-2, reads ETGVTQSPTHLIKTRGQQVTLRCSSQSGHNTVSWYQQALGQGPQFIFQYYREEENGRGNFPPRFSGLQFPNYSSELNVNALELDDSALYLCASSDVLAGDTGELFFGEGSRLTVL.

The CDR3 sequence: CASSLAGAVKIPLHF. CDR3 sequence (DNA): TGTGCCAGCAGCTTAGCGGGAGCCGTAAAAATACCCCTCCACTTT. V is TRBV7-9 and J is TRBJ1-6; D uncertain. Germline CDR1 is SEHNR and CDR2 is FQNEAQ (reference sequence). The germline V and J ends were trimmed by 0 bases and 12 bases, with 15 bases remaining between them. The length of the CDR3 is 15 residues.

This chain joins TRBV9 and TRBJ2-3, with 8 bases fitting TRBD1. Germline CDR1 and CDR2: SGDLS and YYNGEE. V trimming: 6 bases; J trimming: 5 bases; junction bases outside the gene matches: 11. The CDR3 loop spans 15 amino acids. This CDR3 reads CASTLGGTGGDTQYF. CDR3 DNA sequence: TGTGCCAGCACCCTGGGGGGCACAGGGGGAGATACGCAGTATTTT.

This rearrangement joins TRBV3-1 (or the pseudogene TRBV3-2) to TRBJ1-3; D unresolved. CDR1 and CDR2 (germline): LGHDT, YNNKEL (reference sequence). The CDR3 runs to 13 residues. V shed 4 bases and J shed 3 bases, with 7 bases lying between them. CDR3 sequence: CASSPPNGNTIYF. The CDR3 DNA reads TGTGCCAGCAGCCCCCCAAATGGAAACACCATATATTTT.

The V and J genes are TRBV6-1 and TRBJ1-2; D not certain. The CDR3 has 16 residues. V lost 0 bases to trimming and J lost 2 bases, with 13 bases between them. Looked up from germline, CDR1 is MNHNS and CDR2 is SASEGT. CDR3 bases: TGTGCCAGCAGTGAAGCGGTATGGAGCCAGAACTATGGCTACACCTTC. Protein product: CASSEAVWSQNYGYTF.

The CDR3 DNA reads TGTGCCGCCTACCCAGGGCCCTATGGCTACACCTTC. Amino acids: CAAYPGPYGYTF. V is TRBV30 and J is TRBJ1-2, with D perhaps matching TRBD1 (5 bases). Per the germline V gene, CDR1 is GTSNPN and CDR2 is SVGIG (reference sequence). V shed 8 bases and J shed 4 bases, with 14 bases lying between them. The CDR3 has 12 amino acids.

The chain couples TRBV12-3 or TRBV12-4 to TRBJ1-1; maybe TRBD1 (5 bases). Trimming removed 5 bases from V and 4 bases from J, with 11 bases in between. This CDR3 is built from 13 residues. The CDR3: CASSKRQPTEAFF. The CDR3 nucleotides are TGTGCCAGCAGTAAGAGACAGCCCACTGAAGCTTTCTTT.

The rearrangement joins TRBV30 to TRBJ1-1; D is ambiguous. The CDR3 consists of 12 residues. V was shortened by 0 bases and J by 5 bases, with 7 bases between the two germline ends. CDR1 is GTSNPN, CDR2 SVGIG, per germline (reference sequence). The DNA of the CDR3 is TGTGCCTGGAGTGTAACGGGAACTGAAGCTTTCTTT. It translates to CAWSVTGTEAFF.

This clone occurred once. The chain links TRBV10-3 to TRBJ2-6; 7 bases are shared with TRBD1. The CDR3 loop spans 19 amino acids. Germline values: CDR1 ENHRY, CDR2 SYGVKD. Trimming removed 2 bases from V and 4 bases from J; junction bases left unmatched: 14. The CDR3 region is CAISEPGQVVTVGANVLTF. The CDR3 nucleotides read TGTGCCATCAGTGAGCCTGGACAGGTAGTCACGGTGGGGGCCAACGTCCTGACTTTC.

This clone was picked up a small number of times. The CDR3 DNA follows: TGTGCCAGCTCACCAACAGGGTGGGGTCAGCCCCAGCATTTT. It yields the protein CASSPTGWGQPQHF. V is TRBV18 and J is TRBJ1-5; the D gene is possibly TRBD1 (6 bases). The CDR3 consists of 14 residues. Germline V gene data show CDR1 as KGHSH and CDR2 as LQKENI. Trimming took 2 bases from V and 6 from J, leaving 11 bases between them.

This chain connects TRBV5-5 to TRBJ2-7; 8 bases are a match to TRBD1. The germline V gene has CDR1 SGHKS and CDR2 YYEKEE (reference sequence). CDR3 length: 15 residues. Trimming removed 3 bases from V and 0 bases from J; junction bases left unmatched: 5. For the CDR3, the DNA is TGTGCCAGCAGCTGGGGACAGGAGGTCTCCTACGAGCAGTACTTC. As protein: CASSWGQEVSYEQYF.

In its sample, this clone was seen a few times. The J gene is TRBJ1-5, the V gene TRBV6-6; D not resolved. Germline V gene sequence: CDR1 MNHNY, CDR2 SVGAGI (reference sequence). Trimming shortened V by 6 bases and J by 7 bases, and 16 bases separated the two germline ends. The CDR3 is 14 residues long. The CDR3 nucleotides are TGTGCCAGCAGGGACTCAGGAATAGGGCAGCCCCAGCATTTT. It codes for CASRDSGIGQPQHF.

CDR3 nucleotide sequence: TGTGCCAGCGGCGGAGGGGCCACCGGGGAGCTGTTTTTT. Translated: CASGGGATGELFF. The J gene is TRBJ2-2, the V gene TRBV2; weak D call: TRBD2 (6 bases). Germline V CDR1 and CDR2: SNHLY, FYNNEI. The CDR3 sequence is 13 residues long. Trimming stripped 8 bases from V and 4 bases from J, with 11 bases between.

The gene calls are TRBV19 and TRBJ1-1; a possible D gene is TRBD1 (5 bases). The CDR3 is 14 residues long. The germline gives CDR1 LNHDA, CDR2 SQIVND (reference sequence). Trimming took off 3 bases at V and 3 bases at J, with 11 bases between the two ends. CDR3 nucleotides: TGTGCCAGTAGTATCTACGACAGATACACTGAAGCTTTCTTT. Amino acids: CASSIYDRYTEAFF. Full variable domain (missing parts from reference TRBV19 and TRBJ1-1): DGGITQSPKYLFRKEGQNVTLSCEQNLNHDAMYWYRQDPGQGLRLIYYSQIVNDFQKGDIAEGYSVSREKKESFPLTVTSAQKNPTAFYLCASSIYDRYTEAFFGQGTRLTVV.

As DNA, the CDR3 is TGTGCCAGCAGCGATACCCACAGGGGTTGGGAGCTGTTTTTT. It specifies CASSDTHRGWELFF. The J gene is TRBJ2-2, the V gene TRBV9; 7 bases are a match to TRBD1. Unmatched junction bases numbered 8, after V lost 3 bases and J lost 9 bases. The CDR3 has 14 residues. CDR1 SGDLS and CDR2 YYNGEE come from the germline V gene.

The V and J genes are TRBV10-3 and TRBJ2-2; 14 bases map to TRBD2. After removal of 5 bases from V and 5 bases from J, the junction contained 1 base not matched to a gene. Germline-derived CDR1 and CDR2 are ENHRY and SYGVKD. This CDR3 has 15 residues. Written as DNA, the CDR3 is TGTGCCATCAGTAGGACTAGCGGGGGGACCGGGGAGCTGTTTTTT. Its translation is CAISRTSGGTGELFF.